This T cell receptor beta chain is drawn from a study of blood T cell repertoires in COVID-19. Study context: COVID-19 samples, acute and convalescent, were from the United States, Italy and Spain.

V was cut by 4 bases and J by 8 bases, with 18 bases left in between. In germline, CDR1 is SGHRS, CDR2 YFSETQ. The CDR3 totals 14 residues. The data were produced by immunoSEQ multiplex PCR, yet TCRdb's version contains in-frame clones alone and is incomplete. The data show some 200,000 clones, 85% seen once. The specimen was peripheral blood. The sequence was obtained from a woman aged 60-75 years with acute or convalescent COVID-19. The chain uses TRBV5-1 and TRBJ1-2; unclear D gene. DNA for the CDR3: TGCGCCAGCAGCCTGGTCCGGGGTGAAAAGGGCTACACCTTC. Amino acids: CASSLVRGEKGYTF.